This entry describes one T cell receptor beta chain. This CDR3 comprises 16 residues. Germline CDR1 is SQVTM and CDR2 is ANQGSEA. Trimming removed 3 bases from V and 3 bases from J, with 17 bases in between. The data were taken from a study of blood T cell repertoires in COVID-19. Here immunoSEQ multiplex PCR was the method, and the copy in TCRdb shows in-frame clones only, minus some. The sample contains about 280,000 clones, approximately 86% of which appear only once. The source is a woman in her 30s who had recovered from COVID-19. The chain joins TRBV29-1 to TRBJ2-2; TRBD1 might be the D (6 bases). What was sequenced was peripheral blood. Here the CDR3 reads CSVDLGKGVYTGELFF. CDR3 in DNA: TGCAGCGTTGATTTGGGGAAGGGGGTTTACACCGGGGAGCTGTTTTTT.